This T cell receptor (beta chain) was found in a study of blood T cell repertoires in COVID-19. In the original workflow: Amplifying reference gene primers gave estimates of nucleated cell counts. Method: immunoSEQ multiplex PCR; TCRdb's copy keeps in-frame clones and lacks some. V, J and clone size were drawn from that table, and D and trimming were deduced from the DNA. The data hold around 170,000 clones, with around 90% observed a single time. This CDR3 is 15 amino acids long. Trimming removed 1 base at V and 7 bases at J, with 14 bases between. Germline CDR1 and CDR2: LGHDT and YNNKEL (reference sequence).

The sequenced sample consisted of peripheral blood. J is TRBJ1-5 and V is TRBV3-1 (or the pseudogene TRBV3-2), with a tentative D call TRBD1 (5 bases). This receptor was identified in a man aged 55-75 years with acute or convalescent COVID-19. The CDR3 reads CASSQGRGFGQPQHF. CDR3 DNA sequence: TGTGCCAGCAGCCAAGGCCGGGGGTTCGGACAGCCCCAGCATTTT.